This T cell receptor beta chain was profiled in a study of cytotoxic CD8 clonotypes in ibrutinib-treated CLL. From germline, CDR1 is MNHEY and CDR2 SMNVEV (reference sequence). The CDR3 spans 16 residues. The V and J ends lost 0 bases and 3 bases respectively, with 12 bases between them. The protocol was immunoSEQ multiplex PCR, while the TCRdb copy is restricted to in-frame clones and leaves out a portion. The sample has about 270,000 clones; 70% to 80% are singletons. This material consisted of PBMCs, taken at disease progression, from a patient treated with ibrutinib. The receptor comes from a human donor with chronic lymphocytic leukemia. The chain links TRBV27 to TRBJ2-1; a possible D gene is TRBD2 (5 bases). CDR3 DNA: TGTGCCAGCAGTTTATCCGGCGCGGGCCTCTACAATGAGCAGTTCTTC. Its protein product is CASSLSGAGLYNEQFF.